A single sample gave rise to the 5 T cell receptor beta chains below, sequenced in a study of CD8+ T cells in alopecia areata. RNA, once extracted, was reverse transcribed into cDNA for use as the sequencing template. Measured with immunoSEQ multiplex PCR; TCRdb has only the in-frame clones, and not every one. The sample records approximately 180,000 clones, roughly 65% being singletons. The input for sequencing was CD4+ T cells sorted from blood, taken at week 0. The receptors were sampled from a human donor with alopecia areata.

This sequence joins TRBV30 and TRBJ1-5; 10 nucleotides line up with TRBD1. The V segment lost 1 base and the J segment 6 bases; nucleotides outside the gene matches: 0. Per the germline V gene, CDR1 is GTSNPN and CDR2 is SVGIG (reference sequence). The CDR3 contains 13 residues. The CDR3 DNA is TGTGCCTGGAGTGGACAGGGGGCTCAGCCCCAGCATTTT. Residues: CAWSGQGAQPQHF.

Points on this clone: One end of the junction varies from germline; a read error may be responsible. J is TRBJ1-1 and V is TRBV25-1; D remains ambiguous. The V gene's germline CDR1 is MGHDK and CDR2 SYGVNS. The CDR3 is 13 amino acids. Here the CDR3 reads CATRTLRNTEAFF. Written as DNA, the CDR3 is TGTGCCACTCGGACCCTTCGGAACACTGAAGCTTTTTTT. The full variable domain, rest sourced from reference TRBV25-1 and TRBJ1-1, is EADIYQTPRYLVIGTGKKITLECSQTMGHDKMYWYQQDPGMELHLIHYSYGVNSTEKGDLSSESTVSRIRTEHFPLTLESARPSHTSQYLCATRTLRNTEAFFGQGTRLTVV.

This rearrangement joins TRBV2 to TRBJ2-4; no clear D gene. The V end was cut by 3 bases, the J end by 1 base, with 10 bases between. The CDR3 spans 15 residues. Germline V gene data show CDR1 as SNHLY and CDR2 as FYNNEI. The CDR3 nucleotides are TGTGCCAGCAGTGATCCAGCTATGGCCAAAAACATTCAGTACTTC. Translation: CASSDPAMAKNIQYF. Combining the CDR3 with reference TRBV2 and TRBJ2-4 gives the whole variable domain EPEVTQTPSHQVTQMGQEVILRCVPISNHLYFYWYRQILGQKVEFLVSFYNNEISEKSEIFDDQFSVERPDGSNFTLKIRSTKLEDSAMYFCASSDPAMAKNIQYFGAGTRLSVL.

This chain links TRBV28 with TRBJ2-2; D not certain. Trimming removed 1 base at V and 6 bases at J, with 0 bases between. The CDR3 is 11 amino acids. Germline V gives CDR1 MDHEN, CDR2 SYDVKM. CDR3: CASSLSGELFF. CDR3 in DNA: TGTGCCAGCAGTTTATCCGGGGAGCTGTTTTTT. Based on the CDR3 plus reference TRBV28 and TRBJ2-2, the full variable domain is DVKVTQSSRYLVKRTGEKVFLECVQDMDHENMFWYRQDPGLGLRLIYFSYDVKMKEKGDIPEGYSVSREKKERFSLILESASTNQTSMYLCASSLSGELFFGEGSRLTVL.

This chain connects TRBV30 to TRBJ1-1, with D maybe TRBD1 (6 bases). The CDR3 totals 14 residues. The V and J ends lost 0 bases and 3 bases respectively, with 11 bases between them. Germline-derived CDR1 and CDR2 are GTSNPN and SVGIG (reference sequence). The CDR3 loop reads CAWSVRRGDTEAFF. Here the CDR3 DNA reads TGTGCCTGGAGTGTACGCAGGGGAGACACTGAAGCTTTCTTT.